This is a list of T cell receptor beta chains from one sample in a study of regulatory T cells in long-lasting Graves disease. TCRdb called the multiplex PCR reads again in MiXCR, with one record for every CDR3 protein. The sample lists hundreds of thousands of distinct CDR3 sequences, 20% to 25% occurring once. The sample in question was peripheral blood mononuclear cells (PBMCs), obtained when the disease was refractory, from a patient treated with antithyroid drugs. These receptors originate from a female donor with Graves disease. CDR3s include the opening cysteine and the closing phenylalanine or tryptophan. A D gene is named only where the DNA matches it firmly. The listing skips clone size in some rows; elsewhere it reads once, few, many or a size class.

D gene: TRBD1
J gene: TRBJ2-5
clone size: -
V gene: TRBV4-1
CDR3 protein: CASSRETSGTGVQETQYF
CDR3 DNA: TGCGCCAGCAGCCGAGAGACCTCCGGGACAGGGGTACAAGAGACCCAGTACTTC

D gene: TRBD1
J gene: TRBJ1-1
clone size: -
V gene: TRBV20-1
CDR3 protein: CSAQTGTGDTEAFF
CDR3 DNA: TGCAGTGCTCAAACCGGGACAGGGGACACTGAAGCTTTCTTT

D gene: -
J gene: TRBJ1-2
clone size: few
V gene: TRBV7-9
CDR3 protein: CASSPQTLGGYTF
CDR3 DNA: TGTGCCAGCAGCCCCCAGACTCTGGGCGGCTACACCTTC

D gene: -
J gene: TRBJ1-2
clone size: few
V gene: TRBV10-1
CDR3 protein: CASSESDSYGYTF
CDR3 DNA: TGCGCCAGCAGTGAGTCGGACTCCTATGGCTACACCTTC

D gene: -
J gene: TRBJ1-1
clone size: many
V gene: TRBV7-9
CDR3 protein: CASSLAAEAFF
CDR3 DNA: TGTGCCAGCAGCTTAGCCGCTGAAGCTTTCTTT

D gene: -
J gene: TRBJ2-7
clone size: few
V gene: TRBV13
CDR3 protein: CASSLGGLALYEQYF
CDR3 DNA: TGTGCCAGCAGCTTAGGTGGCCTAGCTCTCTACGAGCAGTACTTC

D gene: -
J gene: TRBJ1-6
clone size: few
V gene: TRBV2
CDR3 protein: CASTTVRTPLHF
CDR3 DNA: TGTGCCAGCACTACAGTTAGAACACCCCTCCACTTT

D gene: -
J gene: TRBJ2-5
clone size: -
V gene: TRBV30
CDR3 protein: CAWTKTSPVSQYF
CDR3 DNA: TGTGCCTGGACAAAGACTAGTCCCGTTTCCCAGTACTTC

D gene: TRBD2
J gene: TRBJ2-5
clone size: -
V gene: TRBV6-5
CDR3 protein: CASSSAGGPNQETQYF
CDR3 DNA: TGTGCCAGCAGTTCAGCGGGAGGGCCTAACCAAGAGACCCAGTACTTC

D gene: -
J gene: TRBJ2-5
clone size: many
V gene: TRBV15
CDR3 protein: CATSRDTGSQETQYF
CDR3 DNA: TGTGCCACCAGCAGAGATACGGGGAGTCAAGAGACCCAGTACTTC

D gene: TRBD2
J gene: TRBJ2-3
clone size: few
V gene: TRBV7-9
CDR3 protein: CASSLPGGVGNARMDTQYF
CDR3 DNA: TGTGCCAGCAGCTTGCCGGGGGGGGTAGGTAACGCGCGTATGGATACGCAGTATTTT

D gene: -
J gene: TRBJ1-2
clone size: many
V gene: TRBV28
CDR3 protein: CASRTMGYGYTF
CDR3 DNA: TGTGCCAGCAGGACGATGGGCTATGGCTACACCTTC

D gene: -
J gene: TRBJ1-3
clone size: few
V gene: TRBV28
CDR3 protein: CASSAGLRGNTIYF
CDR3 DNA: TGTGCCAGCAGCGCAGGGCTTCGAGGAAACACCATATATTTT

D gene: TRBD2
J gene: TRBJ2-7
clone size: few
V gene: TRBV6-5
CDR3 protein: CASSYGRLADSSYEQYF
CDR3 DNA: TGTGCCAGCAGTTACGGGCGTCTAGCGGATTCCTCCTACGAGCAGTACTTC

D gene: -
J gene: TRBJ2-2
clone size: few
V gene: TRBV30
CDR3 protein: CAWSISNTGELFF
CDR3 DNA: TGTGCCTGGAGTATCTCGAACACCGGGGAGCTGTTTTTT

D gene: -
J gene: TRBJ1-6
clone size: few
V gene: TRBV27
CDR3 protein: CASSGPGTGNSPLHF
CDR3 DNA: TGTGCCAGCAGTGGCCCGGGAACGGGTAATTCACCCCTCCACTTT

D gene: TRBD2
J gene: TRBJ2-7
clone size: many
V gene: TRBV20-1
CDR3 protein: CSVPGTSGRAYEQYF
CDR3 DNA: TGCAGTGTGCCCGGGACTAGCGGGAGGGCGTACGAGCAGTACTTC

D gene: TRBD1
J gene: TRBJ1-1
clone size: -
V gene: TRBV3-1
CDR3 protein: CASSQEGGGVEAFF
CDR3 DNA: TGTGCCAGCAGCCAAGAAGGGGGCGGGGTGGAAGCTTTCTTT

D gene: -
J gene: TRBJ2-7
clone size: few
V gene: TRBV3-1
CDR3 protein: CASAQEGTNEQYF
CDR3 DNA: TGTGCCAGCGCCCAGGAAGGGACCAACGAGCAGTACTTC

D gene: TRBD1
J gene: TRBJ1-1
clone size: many
V gene: TRBV28
CDR3 protein: CASSSRTGHLNTEAFF
CDR3 DNA: TGTGCCAGCAGTTCCCGGACAGGCCATTTGAACACTGAAGCTTTCTTT

D gene: TRBD1
J gene: TRBJ1-5
clone size: few
V gene: TRBV6-2/TRBV6-3
CDR3 protein: CASSYLLRTGPGQPQHF
CDR3 DNA: TGTGCCAGCAGTTACCTCCTTCGGACAGGGCCAGGGCAGCCCCAGCATTTT

D gene: -
J gene: TRBJ2-3
clone size: -
V gene: TRBV6-2/TRBV6-3
CDR3 protein: CASSEGRFTDTQYF
CDR3 DNA: TGTGCCAGCAGTGAAGGTCGATTCACAGATACGCAGTATTTT